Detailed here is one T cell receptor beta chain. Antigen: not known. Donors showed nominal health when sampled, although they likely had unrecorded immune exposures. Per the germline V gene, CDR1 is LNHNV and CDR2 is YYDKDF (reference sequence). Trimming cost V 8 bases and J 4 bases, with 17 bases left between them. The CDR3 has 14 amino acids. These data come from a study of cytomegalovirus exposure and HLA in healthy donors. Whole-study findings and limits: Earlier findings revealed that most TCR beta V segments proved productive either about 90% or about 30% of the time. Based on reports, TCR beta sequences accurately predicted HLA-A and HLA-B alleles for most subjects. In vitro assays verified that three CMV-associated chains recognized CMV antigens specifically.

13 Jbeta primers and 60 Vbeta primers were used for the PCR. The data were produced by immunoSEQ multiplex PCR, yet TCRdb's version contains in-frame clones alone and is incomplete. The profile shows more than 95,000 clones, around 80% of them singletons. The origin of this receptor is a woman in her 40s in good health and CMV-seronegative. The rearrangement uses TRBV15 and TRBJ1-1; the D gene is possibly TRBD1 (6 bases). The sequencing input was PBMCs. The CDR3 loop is CATHSRQVGTEAFF. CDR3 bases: TGTGCCACCCACTCCCGACAGGTCGGCACTGAAGCTTTCTTT.